These 7 T cell receptor delta chains originate from one sample sequenced in a study of γδ T cells in repeated Plasmodium falciparum infection. Vgamma9/Vdelta2+ and Vdelta2-negative gammadelta T cells were flow-sorted from PBMC for bulk sequencing. TCRdb re-called clones from the multiplex PCR reads using CATT. The sample has 55,000 to 70,000 delta-chain clones, around 1.7% seen once. The sample consisted of gamma-delta T cells from blood. The origin of the receptors is a pool of human donors (malaria-infected and uninfected, not separated).

Notes on this clone: For this DNA, TCRdb reports the protein of a much larger clone, which diverges at residues 10 and 12, most likely from a read error; the protein presented here is translated directly from the DNA. This chain links TRDV1 with TRDJ1, with D unresolved. Per germline, CDR1 TSWWSYY and CDR2 QGS. The CDR3 is 19 amino acids. The germline V and J ends were trimmed by 2 bases and 0 bases, with 22 bases remaining between them. The CDR3 region has the DNA TGTGCTCTTGGGGAAAGCCCCCCACTCTGTCCATCGTACACCGATAAACTCATCTTT. Translating gives CALGESPPLCPSYTDKLIF.

A few counts support this clone. TCRdb's protein for this DNA is that of a much larger clone and differs from the translation at residue 15, likely a read error; the protein shown is the DNA translation. CDR3 sequence reads: CALRRPGGYPYTDKPIF. The CDR3 DNA reads TGTGCCTTGCGTCGGCCTGGGGGATACCCGTACACCGATAAACCCATCTTT. V is TRDV3 and J is TRDJ1; 11 bases are a match to TRDD3. There are 17 residues in the CDR3. In germline, CDR1 is TVYSNPD, CDR2 GDNSRS (reference sequence).

This clone was counted between two and nine times. For this DNA, TCRdb reports the protein of a much larger clone, which diverges at residue 11, most likely from a read error; the protein presented here is translated directly from the DNA. The chain combines TRDV1 with TRDJ1, with 10 nucleotides matching TRDD3. This CDR3 has 25 residues. Germline lookup yields CDR1 TSWWSYY and CDR2 QGS. J gave up 2 bases and V 3 bases, and 33 bases lay outside the gene matches. CDR3 amino acids: CALGDSPTTELQPRTGGLPTDKLIF. Here the CDR3 DNA reads TGTGCTCTTGGGGACTCTCCTACAACGGAACTCCAACCCCGTACTGGGGGATTACCAACCGATAAACTCATCTTT.

This clone was picked up a small number of times. TCRdb records a much larger clone's protein for this DNA, with a difference at residue 10 that likely arises from a read error; the protein given is the translation of the DNA. V is TRDV2 and J is TRDJ1; TRDD3 agrees at 9 bases. The V gene's germline CDR1 is GEAIGNYY and CDR2 EKD. The CDR3 runs 19 residues. V lost 3 bases to trimming and J lost 2 bases; unmatched junction nucleotides: 18. CDR3 amino acids: CACDAATGGHGGYTDKLIF. For the CDR3, the DNA is TGTGCCTGTGACGCCGCTACTGGGGGACACGGGGGGTATACCGATAAACTCATCTTT.

In the case of this clone: The TCRdb protein, from a much larger clone, departs from this DNA's translation at residue 10, likely by read error; the protein shown derives from the DNA. CDR3 DNA sequence: TGTGCCTTCCATACCTCCTTCCTACGGGCACTGGGGGACCAGCTGGGGGACACCGATAAACTCATCTTT. The encoded protein is CAFHTSFLRALGDQLGDTDKLIF. The chain joins TRDV1 to TRDJ1, with D perhaps assigned TRDD2 or TRDD3 (9 bases each). Here the J gene came from matching the DNA to germline, since TCRdb omits it. Per germline, CDR1 TSWWSYY and CDR2 QGS. The CDR3 covers 23 residues.

This clone was seen a few times. This DNA's translation and the protein TCRdb lists, from a much larger clone, do not match at residue 14, likely due to a read error; the protein shown is translated from the DNA. The V gene is given as TRDV3, and no J gene call is available; the table's D call of TRDD3 was not tested on the DNA. The CDR3 runs to 16 residues. Germline assignment: CDR1 TVYSNPD and CDR2 GDNSRS (reference sequence). The CDR3 is CAFGSHWGTYTDKPIF. CDR3 nucleotides: TGTGCCTTCGGTTCCCACTGGGGGACGTACACCGATAAACCCATCTTT.

This clone occurred a few times. TCRdb's listed protein matches a much larger clone and diverges from this DNA's translation at residue 20, likely through a read error; the protein shown comes from the DNA. The V and J genes are TRDV2 and TRDJ1, with 10 bases matching TRDD3. Germline V gene sequence: CDR1 GEAIGNYY, CDR2 EKD. The CDR3 extends over 24 amino acids. The CDR3 DNA reads TGTGCCTGTGACACAACCGGGCTAGGACTGGGGGATCCGAGGCCGGGGACAGGCACCAATAAACTCATCTTT. Encoded protein: CACDTTGLGLGDPRPGTGTNKLIF.